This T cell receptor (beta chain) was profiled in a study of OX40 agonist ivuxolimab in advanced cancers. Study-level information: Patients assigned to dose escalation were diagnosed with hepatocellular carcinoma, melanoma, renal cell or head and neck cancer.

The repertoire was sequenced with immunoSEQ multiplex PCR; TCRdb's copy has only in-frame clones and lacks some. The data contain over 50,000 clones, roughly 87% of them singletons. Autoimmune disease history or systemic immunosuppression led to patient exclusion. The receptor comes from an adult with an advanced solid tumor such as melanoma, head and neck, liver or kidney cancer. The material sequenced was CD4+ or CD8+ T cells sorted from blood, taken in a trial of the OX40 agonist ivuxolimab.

CDR3 region: CASSYRDTNTGELFF. The DNA of the CDR3 is TGTGCCAGCAGTTACCGGGACACTAACACCGGGGAGCTGTTTTTT. This chain joins TRBV6-5 and TRBJ2-2; a weak D match, TRBD1 (6 bases). Looked up from germline, CDR1 is MNHEY and CDR2 is SVGAGI. The CDR3 consists of 15 residues. Trimming stripped 2 bases from V and 2 bases from J, with 9 bases between.